The 15 T cell receptor beta chains in this list originate from one sample, sequenced in a study of T cell responses to AZD1222 COVID-19 vaccine. The assay was immunoSEQ multiplex PCR, and TCRdb's table has in-frame clones only and misses some. This repertoire shows approximately 160,000 clones, 90% to 95% found once; its top ten account for under 5.5%. Sample: peripheral blood, taken on day 0 of AZD1222 vaccination. The receptor source for this set is an adult in good health.

The CDR3 nucleotides read TGTGCCAGCAGCTTAAGACAGGGGGCCTACGAGCAGTACTTC. Its translation: CASSLRQGAYEQYF. The chain carries TRBV13 and TRBJ2-7; 9 bases map to TRBD1. CDR3 length equals 14 residues. Germline CDR1 PRHDT, CDR2 FYEKMQ (reference sequence). The V segment lost 2 bases and the J segment 2 bases; nucleotides outside the gene matches: 1.

The J gene is TRBJ2-3, the V gene TRBV2; possible D gene TRBD2, 5 bases. This CDR3 comprises 15 residues. Trimming cost V 3 bases and J 2 bases, with 12 bases left between them. Germline CDR1 and CDR2: SNHLY and FYNNEI. The CDR3 DNA follows: TGTGCCAGCAGTGATGAGGGCTTTCCCACAGATACGCAGTATTTT. This gives the protein CASSDEGFPTDTQYF.

This clone was seen more than once but under ten times. The chain links TRBV10-3 to TRBJ2-5, with D tentatively TRBD2 (6 bases). The CDR3 spans 14 residues. Germline CDR1 reads ENHRY; CDR2 reads SYGVKD. V dropped 0 bases and J dropped 7 bases, with 12 bases sitting between them. The CDR3 loop reads CAISESGLPGTQYF. The CDR3 bases are TGTGCCATCAGTGAGTCGGGACTCCCAGGGACCCAGTACTTC.

CDR3 amino acids: CASSSRGEAFF. CDR3 DNA: TGTGCCAGCAGTTCTCGAGGTGAAGCTTTCTTT. J is TRBJ1-1 and V is TRBV6-6; D not certain. This CDR3 is built from 11 residues. V lost 4 bases and J 7 bases, leaving 7 bases between the germline ends. CDR1 and CDR2 from the germline V gene are MNHNY and SVGAGI (reference sequence).

The V call is TRBV27, the J call TRBJ2-1, with D maybe TRBD2 (7 bases). Trimming took 6 bases from V and 0 from J, leaving 15 bases between them. Germline V gene lookup returns CDR1 MNHEY and CDR2 SMNVEV (reference sequence). The CDR3 has 16 residues. CDR3 nucleotide sequence: TGTGCCAGCAGCCTAAGGGGGGGGGTCTCCTACAATGAGCAGTTCTTC. Amino acid sequence: CASSLRGGVSYNEQFF.

This CDR3 reads CASSFGQGVFSYNSPLHF. CDR3 nucleotides: TGCGCCAGCAGCTTCGGACAGGGGGTCTTCTCCTATAATTCACCCCTCCACTTT. The chain couples TRBV5-1 to TRBJ1-6, with TRBD1 matching over 10 bases. Germline V lookup: CDR1 SGHRS, CDR2 YFSETQ. With V trimmed by 2 bases and J by 0 bases, 5 bases remained unmatched. This CDR3 has 18 amino acids. Using reference TRBV5-1 and TRBJ1-6 for the parts outside the CDR3, the full variable domain is KAGVTQTPRYLIKTRGQQVTLSCSPISGHRSVSWYQQTPGQGLQFLFEYFSETQRNKGNFPGRFSGRQFSNSRSEMNVSTLELGDSALYLCASSFGQGVFSYNSPLHFGNGTRLTVT.

This sequence joins TRBV7-2 and TRBJ2-7, with 8 bases fitting TRBD2. This CDR3 spans 15 amino acids. Trimming cost V 1 base and J 4 bases; bases outside gene matches: 6. Germline V gene sequence: CDR1 SGHTA, CDR2 FQGNSA. The CDR3 region has the DNA TGTGCCAGCAGCTTAGAGGTTGCGGGAGGTTACGAGCAGTACTTC. Amino acid sequence: CASSLEVAGGYEQYF.

This clone was counted many times. The J gene is TRBJ2-7, the V gene TRBV5-1, with D possibly called TRBD1 or TRBD2 (5 bases each). V gave up 7 bases and J gave up 2 bases, with 19 bases separating them. The germline gives CDR1 SGHRS, CDR2 YFSETQ. The CDR3 loop spans 15 amino acids. CDR3 protein: CASGPGTTTTYEQYF. In DNA, the CDR3 is TGCGCCAGCGGACCGGGGACGACTACCACCTACGAGCAGTACTTC.

This clone was picked up one time. The chain links TRBV3-1 (or the pseudogene TRBV3-2) to TRBJ2-7; no firm D call. Germline-derived CDR1 and CDR2 are LGHDT and YNNKEL (reference sequence). V gave up 1 base and J gave up 7 bases, with 5 bases separating them. This CDR3 is built from 11 residues. CDR3 DNA sequence: TGTGCCAGCAGCCAAGGCCCGGAGCAGTACTTC. Translation: CASSQGPEQYF.

Here the CDR3 reads CASSYRGVAAFF. The DNA for the CDR3 is TGTGCCAGCAGTTACAGAGGGGTAGCTGCTTTCTTT. The chain couples TRBV6-2 or TRBV6-3 to TRBJ1-1, with D tentatively TRBD1 (5 bases). The V end lost 2 bases, the J end lost 11 bases, and 12 bases lay between the germline ends. The CDR3 sequence is 12 residues long. CDR1 and CDR2 (germline): MNHEY, SVGEGT.

This clone was observed once. The V gene is TRBV18, the J gene TRBJ1-1; D possibly corresponds to TRBD1 (5 bases). The CDR3 loop spans 15 amino acids. Germline CDR1 KGHSH, CDR2 LQKENI. The V end lost 2 bases, the J end lost 6 bases, and 16 bases lay between the germline ends. The CDR3 region is CASSPSMQGKAEAFF. The CDR3 DNA sequence: TGTGCCAGCTCACCAAGTATGCAGGGAAAAGCTGAAGCTTTCTTT.

The chain combines TRBV6-6 with TRBJ1-2; D is uncertain. Germline V CDR1 and CDR2: MNHNY, SVGAGI (reference sequence). Trimming shortened V by 3 bases and J by 9 bases, and 8 bases separated the two germline ends. CDR3 length: 11 amino acids. CDR3 amino acids: CASSYQDSYTF. The CDR3 DNA reads TGTGCCAGCAGTTATCAGGATAGCTACACCTTC.

The CDR3, as DNA: TGTGCCAGCAGCCTTGGGTTACTAGCGGGGACCTACGAGCAGTACTTC. This sequence encodes CASSLGLLAGTYEQYF. The chain has TRBV7-9 and TRBJ2-7; 10 bases are shared with TRBD2. CDR1 SEHNR and CDR2 FQNEAQ come from the germline V gene (reference sequence). CDR3 length equals 16 residues. Trimming cost V 5 bases and J 2 bases; bases outside gene matches: 9.

This sequence joins TRBV10-3 and TRBJ2-7; D remains ambiguous. Between the trimmed V and J ends, which lost 5 bases and 5 bases, there was a span of 13 bases. CDR3 length equals 13 residues. The germline gives CDR1 ENHRY, CDR2 SYGVKD. The CDR3 reads CAISTGEVHEQYF. The CDR3 nucleotides are TGTGCCATCAGTACTGGGGAAGTCCACGAGCAGTACTTC.

The V gene is TRBV28, the J gene TRBJ2-7; D uncertain. Germline loops: CDR1 MDHEN, CDR2 SYDVKM. The CDR3 is 13 amino acids. Trimming stripped 1 base from V and 0 bases from J, with 4 bases between. The CDR3 loop is CASSLSPSYEQYF. For the CDR3, the DNA is TGTGCCAGCAGTTTATCACCCTCCTACGAGCAGTACTTC.